This TCR beta chain was documented in a study of T cell responses to AZD1222 COVID-19 vaccine. In the study overall: Pooled together were second doses at about 4 or about 12 weeks.

General study points: Elevations in Spike-specific TCR breadth and depth followed administration of two AZD1222 doses. Distributed over spike, vaccine-associated CD4 TCRs predominated at 160-218 and 743-854. Nearly half of spike-specific TCRs reportedly target unmutated variant regions.

Assay used: immunoSEQ multiplex PCR; TCRdb lists only in-frame clones, some missing. Among some 69,000 clones listed, about 85% were seen once. In regard to this clone: Its target is not known.

Sequences were derived from peripheral blood, sampled on day 0 of AZD1222 vaccination. This clonotype was obtained from an adult in good health.

Here the CDR3 DNA reads TGTGCCGAAGCGGGGGCCGGTGAAGAGACCCAGTACTTC. Translation: CAEAGAGEETQYF. The genes are TRBV28 and TRBJ2-5; 8 nucleotides agree with TRBD2. The trim removed 11 bases at V and 3 bases at J, leaving 8 bases unmatched. Germline V CDR1 and CDR2: MDHEN, SYDVKM. The CDR3 covers 13 residues.